This entry lists 18 T cell receptor beta chains sequenced from one sample in a study of T cell clonality in common variable immunodeficiency (dated by TCRdb to 2013 to 2016). Study-wide conclusions, independent of this receptor: CVID TCRbeta sequences were reported to have fewer deletions and N-nucleotide insertions and to lack highly modified clones with 13 or more V deletions.

Their antigen targets remain unknown. Library preparation employed the immunoSEQ multiplex PCR assay. TCRdb limited this immuneACCESS table to in-frame rearrangements with V and J called. A share of clones is missing; checked studies link under half to unresolved V genes, and the rest is unexplained. The sample counts about 18,000 clones, each observed more than once. The ten largest clones capture over 2% of the sample. The source material was peripheral blood mononuclear cells. These receptors came from a human donor with common variable immunodeficiency.

Details on this clone: The CDR3 extends 3 residues past the end of the read, so its final part is completed from the germline J gene. The chain links TRBV11-2 to TRBJ2-1; the match to TRBD1 covers 7 bases. CDR1 is SGHAT, CDR2 FQNNGV, per germline. The CDR3 runs 14 residues. V shed 7 bases and J 4 bases; nucleotides not matched to a gene: 7. The CDR3 loop reads CASTSTGEYNEQFF. CDR3 DNA, as far as it was read: TGTGCCAGCACCAGCACAGGGGAGTACAATGAG.

This clone came up many times. The read is 3 residues too short to cover the CDR3 end, so that end is filled in from the germline J gene. The genes are TRBV11-2 and TRBJ2-5; TRBD2 is a possible D gene (6 bases). Germline lookup yields CDR1 SGHAT and CDR2 FQNNGV. The V and J ends lost 5 bases and 2 bases respectively, with 15 bases between them. CDR3 size: 15 residues. CDR3 DNA, as far as it was read: TGTGCCAGCAGCACCCAGGGACTTGGACAAGAGACC. It translates to CASSTQGLGQET. In full, the CDR3 reads CASSTQGLGQETQYF.

This clone has just a few counts. The CDR3 goes on 3 residues after the read ends, and that part is filled in from the germline J gene. The chain carries TRBV20-1 and TRBJ1-5, with 9 nucleotides matching TRBD1. This CDR3 spans 15 amino acids. CDR1 and CDR2 (germline): DFQATT, SNEGSKA (reference sequence). V lost 3 bases to trimming and J lost 4 bases; unmatched junction nucleotides: 7. The covered CDR3 bases are TGCAGTGCTAGTTCTGGGACAGGGAAGAATCAGCCC. Encoded protein: CSASSGTGKNQP. The CDR3 in full is CSASSGTGKNQPQHF.

This clone was seen at least ten times. Other DNA variants within this sample encode the same CDR3. CDR3 DNA (partial): TGCGCCAGCAGCTTGGGTCCAGGTGGAGTTGGAAACACC. Translated: CASSLGPGGVGNT. The full CDR3 reads CASSLGPGGVGNTIYF. The chain uses TRBV5-1 and TRBJ1-3; D gene unclear. The CDR3 end falls 3 residues outside the read, so it is completed with the germline J gene. This CDR3 spans 16 amino acids. Trimming stripped 0 bases from V and 3 bases from J, with 13 bases between. In germline, CDR1 is SGHRS, CDR2 YFSETQ.

This clone was counted ten times or more. The read comes to an end 3 residues before the CDR3 does, leaving the germline J gene to fill in the end. The gene calls are TRBV5-1 and TRBJ2-5, with D maybe TRBD1 (7 bases). The CDR3 covers 14 residues. The V and J ends lost 4 bases and 1 base respectively, with 11 bases between them. Germline values: CDR1 SGHRS, CDR2 YFSETQ. The CDR3 here is CASSAGQSQETQYF. Incomplete CDR3 DNA: TGCGCCAGCAGCGCGGGACAGAGCCAAGAGACC. Full variable domain (missing parts from reference TRBV5-1 and TRBJ2-5): KAGVTQTPRYLIKTRGQQVTLSCSPISGHRSVSWYQQTPGQGLQFLFEYFSETQRNKGNFPGRFSGRQFSNSRSEMNVSTLELGDSALYLCASSAGQSQETQYFGPGTRLLVL.

This clone was seen a handful of times. The missing CDR3 end, 3 residues past where the read stops, is filled in from the germline J gene. The chain is built from TRBV7-2 and TRBJ2-7; 8 bases agree with TRBD1. Germline CDR1 SGHTA, CDR2 FQGNSA. This CDR3 contains 14 residues. Trimming removed 7 bases from V and 4 bases from J; junction bases left unmatched: 9. This chain's CDR3 is CASTLAGGAYEQYF. CDR3 bases read: TGTGCCAGCACCTTGGCAGGGGGCGCTTACGAG.

This clone was recorded many times. The CDR3 end falls 3 residues outside the read, so it is completed with the germline J gene. The chain is built from TRBV6-4 and TRBJ2-2; D gene uncertain. The V and J ends lost 10 bases and 5 bases respectively, with 20 bases between them. Per the germline V gene, CDR1 is MRHNA and CDR2 is SNTAGT. This CDR3 has 15 residues. The part of the CDR3 DNA that was read is TGTGCCACCCCAAGGGCAGCTCTCATTACCGGGGAG. Translated, it gives CATPRAALITGE. The complete CDR3 sequence is CATPRAALITGELFF.

In this sample, this clone turned up many times. The read halts 3 residues ahead of the CDR3 end, with the missing end drawn from the germline J gene. V and J are TRBV7-3 and TRBJ2-7, with 8 bases aligning to TRBD1. Per the germline V gene, CDR1 is SGHTA and CDR2 is FQGTGA. The trim removed 5 bases at V and 5 bases at J, leaving 8 bases unmatched. This CDR3 contains 14 residues. CDR3 DNA (partial): TGTGCCAGCAGCCCAGGACAGGGTTTCAACGAG. This encodes CASSPGQGFNE. The entire CDR3 reads CASSPGQGFNEQYF.

This clone has ten or more counts. The CDR3 is cut off 3 residues early in the read; its end comes from the germline J gene. This chain uses TRBV20-1 with TRBJ1-5; TRBD1 matches 7 bases. The CDR3 spans 16 residues. Germline V gene data show CDR1 as DFQATT and CDR2 as SNEGSKA (reference sequence). The V gene end was trimmed by 6 bases and the J gene end by 4 bases; junction bases not matched to a gene: 15. CDR3 DNA, as far as it was read: TGCAGTGCCGTTCCCTTTGCAGGGGGTTTAAATCAGCCC. Translation: CSAVPFAGGLNQP. The CDR3 in its entirety is CSAVPFAGGLNQPQHF.

This clone was recorded at least ten times. CDR3 sequence: CSAKGTSGRFSYEQYF. CDR3 DNA (partial): TGCAGTGCCAAAGGGACTAGCGGGAGGTTCTCCTACGAG. V and J are TRBV20-1 and TRBJ2-7; TRBD2 aligns across 15 bases. The observed sequence ends 3 residues before the CDR3 terminus, with the missing tail filled in from the germline J gene. The CDR3 spans 16 residues. V lost 6 bases and J lost 0; bases outside the gene matches: 6. The germline CDR1 and CDR2 sequences are DFQATT and SNEGSKA (reference sequence).

This clone was counted many times. CDR3 DNA (partial): TGCAGTGCTAGAGCCCTAGCGGGAGTCCCAGATACG. This translates into CSARALAGVPDT. The whole CDR3 sequence is CSARALAGVPDTQYF. This chain joins TRBV20-1 and TRBJ2-3, with 10 positions matching TRBD2. With the read ending 3 residues before the CDR3 end, the germline J gene is used to fill in that end. V shed 1 base and J 4 bases; nucleotides not matched to a gene: 5. The V gene's germline CDR1 is DFQATT and CDR2 SNEGSKA (reference sequence). The CDR3 contains 15 residues.

This clone has at least ten counts. From the germline J gene comes the end of the CDR3, since the read stops 3 residues before it. V gene TRBV6-1 combines with J gene TRBJ2-1, with 7 bases lining up with TRBD2. V trimming: 0 bases; J trimming: 3 bases; junction bases outside the gene matches: 5. The CDR3 is 16 amino acids. CDR1 is MNHNS and CDR2 is SASEGT in the germline V gene. The sequenced CDR3 bases are TGTGCCAGCAGTGAAGCTGGAGCGGGGCTCTACAATGAG. Amino acids: CASSEAGAGLYNE. The full CDR3 protein reads CASSEAGAGLYNEQFF.

This clone has ten or more counts. Read data end 3 residues before the CDR3 end; the end is taken from the germline J gene. V gene TRBV6-2 or TRBV6-3 combines with J gene TRBJ2-3; D is unclear. Germline-derived CDR1 and CDR2 are MNHEY and SVGEGT. CDR3 length: 14 amino acids. The V end was cut by 6 bases, the J end by 3 bases, with 13 bases between. CDR3 in amino acids: CASSPTSQTDTQYF. CDR3 bases read: TGTGCCAGCAGCCCGACAAGCCAGACAGATACG.

This clone was detected many times. The read stops 3 residues short of the end of the CDR3; the missing end is completed from the germline J gene. The gene calls are TRBV4-1 and TRBJ1-1; D is unresolved. CDR1 and CDR2 (germline): MGHRA, YSYEKL. The CDR3 consists of 13 residues. The CDR3 bases that were read are TGCGCCAGCAGCCAAGTAAGAGGCCGCGAA. Translated, it gives CASSQVRGRE. From start to end, the CDR3 is CASSQVRGREAFF.

This clone ranks as medium-sized. Sequencing ends 3 residues short of the CDR3 end; the germline J gene provides the rest. The chain employs TRBV30 and TRBJ1-3; no firm D call. The CDR3 extends over 14 amino acids. Trimming removed 2 bases at V and 0 bases at J, with 8 bases between. Germline lookup yields CDR1 GTSNPN and CDR2 SVGIG (reference sequence). CDR3: CAWSSGFSGNTIYF. The part of the CDR3 DNA that was read is TGTGCCTGGAGTTCGGGGTTCTCTGGAAACACC.

As for this clone: The CDR3 end is not reached by the read, which stops 3 residues before it; the germline J gene fills it in. This chain uses TRBV5-1 with TRBJ1-6; TRBD1 agrees at 10 bases. Trimming cost V 0 bases and J 10 bases; bases outside gene matches: 4. The germline CDR1 and CDR2 sequences are SGHRS and YFSETQ. This CDR3 has 15 residues. The CDR3 DNA, read in part, is TGCGCCAGCAGCTTGGGCGGGACAGGGGTCTCACCC. This codes for CASSLGGTGVSP. The CDR3, in full, reads CASSLGGTGVSPLHF.

A word on this clone: The sequenced fragment ends 3 residues before the CDR3 boundary, so the rest is inferred from the germline J gene. V usage is TRBV11-2 and J usage is TRBJ2-7, with D perhaps TRBD1 (5 bases). The CDR3 length is 13 residues. Trimming left V 3 bases short and J 3 bases short, with 9 bases between. CDR1 is SGHAT and CDR2 is FQNNGV in the germline V gene. The CDR3 bases that were read are TGTGCCAGCAGCTTTCCAGACAGCTACGAG. Translated, it gives CASSFPDSYE. The CDR3 in full is CASSFPDSYEQYF.

This clone has only a few counts. A much larger clone differs from this one at a single base, so this may be a read error. The read ends 3 residues shy of where the CDR3 ends; the end is completed using the germline J gene. The V and J genes are TRBV5-5 and TRBJ1-3; TRBD1 matches at 8 bases. V lost 3 bases, J lost 4 bases, and 6 bases stayed unmatched. The CDR3 contains 15 residues. Germline V lookup: CDR1 SGHKS, CDR2 YYEKEE (reference sequence). The CDR3 bases that were read are TGTGCCAGCAGCTCTTTGACAGGGGCCGGAAACACC. It is translated as CASSSLTGAGNT. The entire CDR3 protein reads CASSSLTGAGNTIYF.